This T cell receptor (beta chain) is drawn from a study of blood T cell repertoires in COVID-19. In the study overall: Specimens from acute and convalescent COVID-19 originated in the United States, Italy and Spain.

The protocol was immunoSEQ multiplex PCR, while the TCRdb copy is restricted to in-frame clones and leaves out a portion. This sample has a few hundred thousand clones, with 80% to 95% found just once. The germline gives CDR1 SGDLS, CDR2 YYNGEE. J gave up 4 bases and V 3 bases, and 4 bases lay outside the gene matches. This CDR3 has 15 residues. Individuals in the exposed group had encountered a COVID-19 case within 2 weeks preceding study entry. The source of this sequence is a middle-aged woman who had been exposed to COVID-19. This chain connects TRBV9 to TRBJ2-7; 13 bases are a match to TRBD2. The sequenced sample was PBMCs or T cells enriched from blood (not recorded which). The CDR3 spells CASSAGLAGDYEQYF. The DNA for the CDR3 is TGTGCCAGCAGCGCCGGACTAGCGGGGGATTACGAGCAGTACTTC.